The 14 T cell receptor beta chains below all came from one sample that was sequenced in a study of OX40 agonist ivuxolimab in advanced cancers. Sequenced by immunoSEQ multiplex PCR; TCRdb stores in-frame clones only, minus some. The profile shows 70,000 or so clones, about 90% of them singletons. The sequencing used CD4+ or CD8+ T cells sorted from blood, collected in a trial of the OX40 agonist ivuxolimab. The origin of the receptors is an adult with an advanced solid tumor such as melanoma, head and neck, liver or kidney cancer.

The chain combines TRBV28 with TRBJ2-2; possible D gene TRBD1, 6 bases. CDR3 length: 13 residues. Germline-derived CDR1 and CDR2 are MDHEN and SYDVKM. V lost 1 base to trimming and J lost 16 bases, with 16 bases between them. The CDR3 region has the DNA TGTGCCAGCAGTTTATTTGACAGGACCCCTACGTTTTTT. Its translation is CASSLFDRTPTFF.

This clone was recorded a few times. V and J are TRBV6-6 and TRBJ1-5, with 8 nucleotides matching TRBD1. CDR1 is MNHNY and CDR2 is SVGAGI in the germline V gene (reference sequence). V lost 2 bases and J lost 0; bases outside the gene matches: 0. The length of the CDR3 is 15 residues. DNA of the CDR3: TGTGCCAGCAGTTACCAGGGGGCTAGCAATCAGCCCCAGCATTTT. Its protein is CASSYQGASNQPQHF.

The chain has TRBV28 and TRBJ2-3; D gene ambiguous. V gave up 6 bases and J gave up 3 bases, with 16 bases separating them. The CDR3 covers 15 residues. Germline CDR1 is MDHEN and CDR2 is SYDVKM. The CDR3 DNA reads TGTGCCAGCAGCACTGACGGATACCGAACAGATACGCAGTATTTT. Translated, it gives CASSTDGYRTDTQYF.

The CDR3 bases are TGCGCCAGCAGCCAAGATCAGACCTACGAGCAGTACTTC. As protein: CASSQDQTYEQYF. The J gene is TRBJ2-7, the V gene TRBV4-3, with D uncertain. Germline V gene sequence: CDR1 LGHNA, CDR2 YSLEER. CDR3 length equals 13 residues. The V gene lost 0 bases and the J gene lost 2 bases, with 5 bases spanning the gap.

The chain links TRBV7-9 to TRBJ1-6, with 10 bases that match TRBD1. Trimming cost V 4 bases and J 6 bases; bases outside gene matches: 3. The CDR3 totals 15 residues. From germline, CDR1 is SEHNR and CDR2 FQNEAQ (reference sequence). The CDR3 is CASSSRTGGNSPLHF. In DNA, the CDR3 is TGTGCCAGCAGCTCACGGACAGGGGGTAATTCACCCCTCCACTTT.

The chain joins TRBV9 to TRBJ1-1, with D perhaps TRBD1 (5 bases). The CDR3 length is 16 residues. The V gene lost 3 bases and the J gene lost 1 base, with 16 bases spanning the gap. Germline CDR1 reads SGDLS; CDR2 reads YYNGEE. CDR3 protein: CASSANRQLQNTEAFF. The DNA of the CDR3 is TGTGCCAGCAGCGCCAACAGACAGTTACAGAACACTGAAGCTTTCTTT.

The gene calls are TRBV27 and TRBJ1-5; TRBD1 matches 10 bases. The CDR3 runs 14 residues. After removal of 7 bases from V and 7 bases from J, the junction contained 7 bases not matched to a gene. Germline assignment: CDR1 MNHEY and CDR2 SMNVEV (reference sequence). CDR3 loop: CASTTTGGGQPQHF. For the CDR3, the DNA is TGTGCCAGCACTACGACAGGGGGCGGACAGCCCCAGCATTTT.

CDR3 DNA sequence: TGTGCCAGCAGCAACGATCGCACAGATACGCAGTATTTT. It yields the protein CASSNDRTDTQYF. The V and J genes are TRBV11-2 and TRBJ2-3; no clear D gene. The ends were cut back, 5 bases at V and 1 base at J, with 7 bases in the middle. The CDR3 sequence is 13 residues long. The germline gives CDR1 SGHAT, CDR2 FQNNGV.

This clone appeared once. The genes are TRBV27 and TRBJ1-6; D is possibly TRBD1 (6 bases). The V and J ends lost 4 bases and 5 bases respectively, with 12 bases between them. Germline loops: CDR1 MNHEY, CDR2 SMNVEV (reference sequence). This CDR3 has 15 residues. The CDR3 DNA is TGTGCCAGCAGTTCTAGACAGGACCATAATTCACCCCTCCACTTT. It is translated as CASSSRQDHNSPLHF.

The CDR3 loop reads CASSLATGSRGEKLFF. The CDR3 DNA reads TGCGCCAGCAGCTTGGCCACCGGTTCTCGGGGTGAAAAACTGTTTTTT. V is TRBV5-1 and J is TRBJ1-4; no definite D call. The CDR3 consists of 16 residues. Trimming pared 0 bases from V and 7 bases from J, leaving 16 bases between. Germline V lookup: CDR1 SGHRS, CDR2 YFSETQ. The full variable domain, its missing parts supplied by reference TRBV5-1 and TRBJ1-4, is KAGVTQTPRYLIKTRGQQVTLSCSPISGHRSVSWYQQTPGQGLQFLFEYFSETQRNKGNFPGRFSGRQFSNSRSEMNVSTLELGDSALYLCASSLATGSRGEKLFFGSGTQLSVL.

The chain is built from TRBV27 and TRBJ1-2; D not certain. V was shortened by 6 bases and J by 5 bases, with 7 bases between the two germline ends. The CDR3 totals 11 residues. From germline, CDR1 is MNHEY and CDR2 SMNVEV (reference sequence). CDR3 in amino acids: CASRDGYGYTF. CDR3 nucleotide sequence: TGTGCCAGCAGAGACGGGTATGGCTACACCTTC.

The genes are TRBV6-1 and TRBJ1-1, with D possibly matching TRBD1 (6 bases). This CDR3 has 14 residues. Trimming took 5 bases from V and 2 from J, leaving 12 bases between them. The germline CDR1 and CDR2 sequences are MNHNS and SASEGT. The CDR3 reads CASSRTGLNTEAFF. DNA for the CDR3: TGTGCCAGCAGTCGAACAGGGCTTAACACTGAAGCTTTCTTT.

The rearrangement links TRBV7-9 to TRBJ2-1; perhaps TRBD2 as D (6 bases). Germline CDR1 reads SEHNR; CDR2 reads FQNEAQ (reference sequence). The CDR3 consists of 16 residues. V was pared by 3 bases and J by 6 bases, with 18 bases between. The CDR3 spells CASSLLLAAQSNEQFF. In DNA, the CDR3 is TGTGCCAGCAGCTTGTTATTAGCGGCCCAGTCCAATGAGCAGTTCTTC.

The chain is built from TRBV7-3 and TRBJ2-1; TRBD2 agrees at 9 bases. The V gene's germline CDR1 is SGHTA and CDR2 FQGTGA. J gave up 8 bases and V 2 bases, and 7 bases lay outside the gene matches. This CDR3 contains 15 residues. The CDR3 reads CASSLAGGPSDEQFF. Written as DNA, the CDR3 is TGTGCCAGCAGCTTAGCGGGAGGGCCCTCGGATGAGCAGTTCTTC.